This record concerns one T cell receptor beta chain sequence. Its antigen is currently unknown. This sample stems from a study of human versus mouse CDR3 diversity and MHC coevolution. For the study at large: immunoSEQ was reported to reach one in 200,000 T cells sensitivity. Study results and caveats: Compared with mice, human CDR3s carried more deletions and insertions on average. Clonal inequality was lowest in two of the three human donors.

Naive CD4 T cells were sorted as CD45RO-negative, CD62L-positive. Sequenced by immunoSEQ multiplex PCR; TCRdb stores in-frame clones only, minus some. This sample yields tens of thousands of clones, of which about 93% are seen a single time; under 20% belongs to the top ten. The CDR3 is 15 residues long. CDR1 SGHDT and CDR2 YYEEEE come from the germline V gene. Trimming left V 5 bases short and J 3 bases short, with 16 bases between. The source of this sequence is a person between 60 and 70 years old in good health. The V call is TRBV5-6, the J call TRBJ2-3, with D maybe TRBD2 (6 bases). Input material: naive CD4+ T cells from blood. Subset meaning: CD45RO-negative CD62L-positive naive CD4 T cells. CDR3 DNA sequence: TGTGCCAGCAGGCCTCGGGAGTTGGGGACAGATACGCAGTATTTT. Amino acid sequence: CASRPRELGTDTQYF.